This TCR beta chain originates from a study of breast tumors, draining lymph nodes, adjacent tissues. CDR1 SEHNR and CDR2 FQNEAQ come from the germline V gene (reference sequence). Trimming shortened V by 3 bases and J by 3 bases, and 6 bases separated the two germline ends. The CDR3 spans 12 residues. Each CDR3 protein is one row after TCRdb ran MiXCR on the multiplex PCR reads. There are about 63,000 distinct CDR3 sequences in the sample; less than 75% occur only once, and around a fifth lies in the top ten. Sequencing was carried out using breast tumor tissue. The chain joins TRBV7-9 to TRBJ2-7; D not resolved. The sequence came from a female donor with breast cancer. Some clones in this sample may be carry-over from other donors' samples. The CDR3, as DNA: TGTGCCAGCAGCTTTTACGGCTACGAGCAGTACTTC. It codes for CASSFYGYEQYF.